The clone carrying this T cell receptor (beta chain) was seen a handful of times. Its antigen is not known. One end of the junction fails to match germline, which may point to a read error. Synthesis of TCR cDNA relied on 5'RACE template switching, which attached a universal primer site and UMIs. TCRdb re-derived calls from the 5' RACE reads in MiXCR, one entry per CDR3 protein. The sample carries fewer than 90,000 distinct CDR3 sequences, more than 5.5% recorded once. The sample comes from a study of T cells after yellow fever vaccination. General study results and limits: Reappearing after the booster were most of the clones from primary vaccination (about 96% CD4, approximately 88% CD8). Weaker, the secondary response peaked sooner, at day 5 versus 15. Some clonotypes, a small share, were shared between CD4 and CD8 compartments.

Germline loops: CDR1 SGHTA, CDR2 FQGTGA. This CDR3 comprises 15 residues. This TCR was sampled from a man younger than 30 who received the YFV17D yellow fever vaccine. V gene TRBV7-3 combines with J gene TRBJ2-3; perhaps TRBD1 as D (6 bases). The sequences come from CD8+ T cells sorted from PBMCs, collected 5 days after the first yellow fever vaccination. CDR3 in DNA: TGTGCCAGCAGCCTAACTAACAGGGTCACAGATACGCAGTATTTT. This codes for CASSLTNRVTDTQYF. The entire variable domain, with the rest obtained from reference TRBV7-3 and TRBJ2-3, is as follows: GAGVSQTPSNKVTEKGKYVELRCDPISGHTALYWYRQSLGQGPEFLIYFQGTGAADDSGLPNDRFFAVRPEGSVSTLKIQRTERGDSAVYLCASSLTNRVTDTQYFGPGTRLTVL.